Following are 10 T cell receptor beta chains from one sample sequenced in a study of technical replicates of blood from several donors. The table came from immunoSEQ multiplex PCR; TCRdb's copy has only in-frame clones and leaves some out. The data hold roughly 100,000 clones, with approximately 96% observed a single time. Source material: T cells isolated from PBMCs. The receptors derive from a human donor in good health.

This CDR3 is CASSDAGGVPGELFF. DNA of the CDR3: TGCGCCAGCAGTGATGCGGGTGGGGTGCCCGGGGAGCTGTTTTTT. The chain couples TRBV10-1 to TRBJ2-2; tentatively, D is TRBD2 (5 bases). Per the germline V gene, CDR1 is WNHNN and CDR2 is SYGVQD (reference sequence). This CDR3 contains 15 residues. The V end lost 3 bases, the J end lost 6 bases, and 14 bases lay between the germline ends.

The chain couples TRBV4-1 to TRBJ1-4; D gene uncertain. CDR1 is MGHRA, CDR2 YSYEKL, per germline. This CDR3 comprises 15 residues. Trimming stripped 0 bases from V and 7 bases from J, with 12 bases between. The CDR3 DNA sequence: TGCGCCAGCAGCCAAGACGGGTGGGAGGGTGAAAAACTGTTTTTT. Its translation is CASSQDGWEGEKLFF.

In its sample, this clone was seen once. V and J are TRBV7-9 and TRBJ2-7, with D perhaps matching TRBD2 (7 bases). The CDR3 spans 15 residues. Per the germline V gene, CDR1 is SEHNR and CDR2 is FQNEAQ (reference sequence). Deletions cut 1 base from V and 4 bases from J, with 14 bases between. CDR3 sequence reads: CASSLGGGTPYEQYF. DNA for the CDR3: TGTGCCAGCAGCTTAGGGGGAGGGACACCTTACGAGCAGTACTTC.

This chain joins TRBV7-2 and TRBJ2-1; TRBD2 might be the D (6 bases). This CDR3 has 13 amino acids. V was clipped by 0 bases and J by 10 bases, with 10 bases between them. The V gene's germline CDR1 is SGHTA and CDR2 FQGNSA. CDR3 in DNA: TGTGCCAGCAGCTTAGCGGAGCTAGCGGAGCAGTTCTTC. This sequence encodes CASSLAELAEQFF. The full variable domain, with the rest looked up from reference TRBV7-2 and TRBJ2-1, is GAGVSQSPSNKVTEKGKDVELRCDPISGHTALYWYRQSLGQGLEFLIYFQGNSAPDKSGLPSDRFSAERTGGSVSTLTIQRTQQEDSAVYLCASSLAELAEQFFGPGTRLTVL.

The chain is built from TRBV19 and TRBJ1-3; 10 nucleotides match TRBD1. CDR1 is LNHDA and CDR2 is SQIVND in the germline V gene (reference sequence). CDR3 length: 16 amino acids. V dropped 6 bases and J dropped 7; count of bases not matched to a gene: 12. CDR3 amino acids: CASRIRDRGYSNTIYF. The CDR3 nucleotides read TGTGCCAGTAGGATCCGGGACAGGGGATATTCGAACACCATATATTTT.

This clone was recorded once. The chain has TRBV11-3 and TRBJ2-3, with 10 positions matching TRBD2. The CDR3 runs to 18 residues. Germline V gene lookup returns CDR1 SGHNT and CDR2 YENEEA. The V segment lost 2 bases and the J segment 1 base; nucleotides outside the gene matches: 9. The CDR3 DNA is TGTGCCAGCAGCTTAAACCCCACCGGACTAGCGGGCACAGATACGCAGTATTTT. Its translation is CASSLNPTGLAGTDTQYF. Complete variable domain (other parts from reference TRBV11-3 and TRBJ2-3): EAGVVQSPRYKIIEKKQPVAFWCNPISGHNTLYWYLQNLGQGPELLIRYENEEAVDDSQLPKDRFSAERLKGVDSTLKIQPAELGDSAVYLCASSLNPTGLAGTDTQYFGPGTRLTVL.

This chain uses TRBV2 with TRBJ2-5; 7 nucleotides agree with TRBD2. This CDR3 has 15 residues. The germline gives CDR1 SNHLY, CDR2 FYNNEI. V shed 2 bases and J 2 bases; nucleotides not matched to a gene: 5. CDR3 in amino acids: CASSERASGQETQYF. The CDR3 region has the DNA TGTGCCAGCAGTGAAAGGGCTAGCGGACAAGAGACCCAGTACTTC.

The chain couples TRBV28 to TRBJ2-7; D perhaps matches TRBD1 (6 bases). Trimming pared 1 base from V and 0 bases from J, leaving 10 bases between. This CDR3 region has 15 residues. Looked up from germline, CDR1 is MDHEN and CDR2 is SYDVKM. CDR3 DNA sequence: TGTGCCAGCAGTTTATCGGACAGTAGCTCCTACGAGCAGTACTTC. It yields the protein CASSLSDSSSYEQYF.

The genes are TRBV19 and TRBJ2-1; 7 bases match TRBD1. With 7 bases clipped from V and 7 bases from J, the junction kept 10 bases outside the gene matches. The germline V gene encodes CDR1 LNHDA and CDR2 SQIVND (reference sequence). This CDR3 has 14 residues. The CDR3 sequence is CASNQGGRINEQFF. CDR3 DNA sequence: TGTGCCAGTAATCAAGGGGGCCGAATTAATGAGCAGTTCTTC.

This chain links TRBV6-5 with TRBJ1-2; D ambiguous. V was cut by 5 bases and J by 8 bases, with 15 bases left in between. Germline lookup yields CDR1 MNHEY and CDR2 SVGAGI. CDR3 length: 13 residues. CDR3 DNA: TGTGCCAGCAGTCGGGATGTATTAAGAGGCTACACCTTC. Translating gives CASSRDVLRGYTF.